This TCR beta chain was recovered during a study of T cells in Graves' hyperthyroidism and ophthalmopathy. General study points: Ophthalmopathy was separated from stable hyperthyroidism by a 13 V-J model. Appearing also in blood were most of the thyroid clonotypes expanded above 0.001.

RNA transcripts provided the source from which TCR beta CDR3 regions were amplified. Researchers ran a first-round RT-PCR on the TCR CDR3 using the HTBI primer set. TCRdb analysed the multiplex PCR reads with MiXCR anew, one entry per CDR3 protein. The sample contains some 800,000 distinct CDR3 sequences, over 35% of which appear only once. To note about this clonotype: What it binds is unknown.

Uncontrolled infection, other autoimmune disease, pregnancy or lactation led to exclusion. Diagnoses rested on clinical symptoms, serum thyroxine and TRAb, thyroid ultrasound and orbital computed tomography. Germline values: CDR1 ENHRY, CDR2 SYGVKD. Deletions cut 11 bases from V and 4 bases from J, with 17 bases between. The CDR3 runs 14 residues. This chain joins TRBV10-3 and TRBJ2-2, with D tentatively TRBD2 (6 bases). The TCR was taken from a man between 18 and 29 years old with Graves' hyperthyroidism. The specimen sequenced was blood. As DNA, the CDR3 is TGTGCCTCCACGGCGGTGGGGGGCACCGGGGAGCTGTTTTTT. This translates into CASTAVGGTGELFF.